The present T cell receptor (beta chain) was sequenced within a study of blood T cell repertoires in COVID-19. About the research overall: Researchers got acute and convalescent COVID-19 samples from the United States, Italy and Spain. The analysed material was cDNA or gDNA that came from T cells, B-cell-depleted T cells, or PBMCs.

The CDR3 totals 16 residues. Germline V gene lookup returns CDR1 SGHRS and CDR2 YFSETQ. The V gene end was trimmed by 4 bases and the J gene end by 6 bases; junction bases not matched to a gene: 8. Methods used by the authors: Amplifying reference gene primers gave estimates of nucleated cell counts. Repertoires were generated with immunoSEQ multiplex PCR, while TCRdb's copy carries only in-frame clones and drops some. Clonal size and the V and J genes are those of that table, whereas D and trimming came from the DNA. Seen here are 90,000 to 95,000 clones, around 90% observed once, and the top ten hold 7.5% to 9.5%.

Sample: peripheral blood. J is TRBJ2-1 and V is TRBV5-1, with 12 bases that match TRBD2. This clonotype was obtained from a woman in her 70s with acute or convalescent COVID-19. This CDR3 reads CASSPRLAGVGNEQFF. CDR3 DNA: TGCGCCAGCAGCCCGAGACTAGCGGGAGTCGGCAATGAGCAGTTCTTC.